This T cell receptor (beta chain) was profiled in a study of shared clonotypes between healthy human individuals. Original data processing: ImmunoSEQ supplied junction-only sequences lacking quality scores, so filtering was different. The repertoire was sequenced with immunoSEQ multiplex PCR; TCRdb's copy has only in-frame clones and lacks some. The D gene and trimming were derived from the DNA, and the V and J assignments and clone size from that table. The sample carries hundreds of thousands of clones, 98% recorded once. Study results and caveats: The low donor count limited represented genetic and exposure-history diversity. The generation probabilities recorded for non-shared clonotypes fell below those of clonotypes shared by all four donors.

CD8 cells classed as naive were CD45RO-negative and positively selected for CCR7, excluding terminally differentiated effector memory CD45RA+ cells. Of note for this clone: Its cognate antigen is unknown. Within the sample, other DNA sequences also encode this same CDR3.

CDR1 and CDR2 from the germline V gene are MNHEY and SMNVEV (reference sequence). This CDR3 contains 16 residues. J gave up 0 bases and V 1 base, and 3 bases lay outside the gene matches. The sequencing input was naive CD8+ T cells sorted from blood. The chain has TRBV27 and TRBJ2-1, with 7 positions matching TRBD2. The sequence derives from a man aged 30 to 39 in good health. The CDR3 sequence is CASSLFGGSSYNEQFF. The CDR3 DNA is TGTGCCAGCAGTTTATTTGGCGGGAGCTCCTACAATGAGCAGTTCTTC.